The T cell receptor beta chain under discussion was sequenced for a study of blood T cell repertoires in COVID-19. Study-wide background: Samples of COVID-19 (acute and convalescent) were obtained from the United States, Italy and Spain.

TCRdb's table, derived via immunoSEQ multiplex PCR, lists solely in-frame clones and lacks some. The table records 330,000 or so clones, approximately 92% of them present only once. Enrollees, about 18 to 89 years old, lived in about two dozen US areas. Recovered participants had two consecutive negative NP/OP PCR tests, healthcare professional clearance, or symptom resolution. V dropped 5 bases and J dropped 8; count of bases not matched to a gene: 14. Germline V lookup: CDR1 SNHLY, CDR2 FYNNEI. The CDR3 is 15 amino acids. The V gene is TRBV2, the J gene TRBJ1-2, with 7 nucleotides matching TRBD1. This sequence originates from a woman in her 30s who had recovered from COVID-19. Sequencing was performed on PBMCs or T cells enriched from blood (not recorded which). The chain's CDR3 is CASSRRATGPGGYTF. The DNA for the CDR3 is TGTGCCAGCAGTCGACGAGCGACAGGGCCCGGAGGCTACACCTTC.